Each of the 5 T cell receptor beta chains below was sequenced from the same sample in a study of CD8 T cells in acute hepatitis C reinfection. Findings and caveats of the study: All groups preferentially used TRBV04 and TRBV06, which was not due to overrepresentation in the naive pool.

TCRdb's copy holds only in-frame clones and misses some; the assay was immunoSEQ multiplex PCR. The table has approximately 500 clones, just over 45% seen once. Described time point: acute HCV infection, within 168 days of estimated infection date. No in vitro expansion preceded sequencing of these hepatitis C virus-specific cells, which were studied ex vivo. This material consisted of HCV NS3-1073 tetramer-sorted CD8+ T cells from PBMCs, taken during acute infection. Receptors originate from a man aged 45-65 years with chronic hepatitis C.

The chain has TRBV20-1 and TRBJ2-7; no firm D call. Per the germline V gene, CDR1 is DFQATT and CDR2 is SNEGSKA (reference sequence). V lost 5 bases, J lost 4 bases, and 9 bases lay in between. This CDR3 has 11 residues. In nucleotides, the CDR3 is TGCAGTGCTGCGACACAATACGAGCAGTACGTC. This gives the protein CSAATQYEQYV.

The chain carries TRBV4-2 and TRBJ1-1; D not certain. This CDR3 region has 13 residues. Germline V gene data show CDR1 as LGHNA and CDR2 as YNFKEQ. The germline V and J ends were trimmed by 5 bases and 4 bases, with 11 bases remaining between them. The CDR3 DNA is TGTGCCAGCAGCTTGGCTTCGAGCACTGAAGCTTTCTTT. Its translation: CASSLASSTEAFF.

The rearrangement links TRBV11-2 to TRBJ2-7, with 9 bases lining up with TRBD2. This CDR3 spans 16 amino acids. The V gene end was trimmed by 5 bases and the J gene end by 7 bases; junction bases not matched to a gene: 15. Germline CDR1 is SGHAT and CDR2 is FQNNGV. CDR3 protein: CASSQETSGQIGEQYF. The CDR3 coding sequence is TGTGCCAGCAGCCAAGAGACTAGCGGACAGATAGGGGAGCAGTACTTC.

This clone occurred a few times. The rearrangement joins TRBV28 to TRBJ2-7; the D is unclear. This CDR3 comprises 16 residues. V shed 5 bases and J shed 1 base, with 18 bases lying between them. Germline V gives CDR1 MDHEN, CDR2 SYDVKM. The CDR3 DNA reads as TGTGCCAGCAGTCCTATCCCCGGACGGATGTCCTACGAGCAGTACGTC. Amino acids: CASSPIPGRMSYEQYV.

The genes are TRBV4-3 and TRBJ2-3, with D tentatively TRBD1 (6 bases). Per the germline V gene, CDR1 is LGHNA and CDR2 is YSLEER. The CDR3 has 18 amino acids. Trimming shortened V by 0 bases and J by 2 bases, and 18 bases separated the two germline ends. The CDR3 coding sequence is TGCGCCAGCAGCCAAGAAGGACCGGGACAAAACCCCACAGATACGCAGTATTTT. It is translated as CASSQEGPGQNPTDTQYF.